This T cell receptor (beta chain) is from a study of blood T cells in healthy people across ages. The donors, aged roughly 6 to 90, were healthy Caucasians from Russia. Study conclusions and caveats: CMV status of donors was not determined, possibly confounding expanded clonotype changes.

This clonotype was counted at least ten times. The antigen is not known. Next came a second PCR, run for roughly 6 to 11 cycles, which used a sample-barcoded 5' primer along with a J-beta primer mix. TCRdb fed the 5' RACE reads into MiXCR, producing one record per CDR3 protein. The data hold about 640,000 distinct CDR3 sequences, with about 30% observed a single time. The sequencing sample was made of blood. The sequence derives from a woman of 80 years or more in good health.

This CDR3 is CASSLEANTEAFF. CDR3 sequence (DNA): TGTGCCAGCAGCTTAGAGGCAAACACTGAAGCTTTCTTT. This chain links TRBV7-2 with TRBJ1-1, with unresolved D. Germline CDR1 and CDR2: SGHTA and FQGNSA. The CDR3 covers 13 residues. The V end lost 1 base, the J end lost 2 bases, and 5 bases lay between the germline ends.